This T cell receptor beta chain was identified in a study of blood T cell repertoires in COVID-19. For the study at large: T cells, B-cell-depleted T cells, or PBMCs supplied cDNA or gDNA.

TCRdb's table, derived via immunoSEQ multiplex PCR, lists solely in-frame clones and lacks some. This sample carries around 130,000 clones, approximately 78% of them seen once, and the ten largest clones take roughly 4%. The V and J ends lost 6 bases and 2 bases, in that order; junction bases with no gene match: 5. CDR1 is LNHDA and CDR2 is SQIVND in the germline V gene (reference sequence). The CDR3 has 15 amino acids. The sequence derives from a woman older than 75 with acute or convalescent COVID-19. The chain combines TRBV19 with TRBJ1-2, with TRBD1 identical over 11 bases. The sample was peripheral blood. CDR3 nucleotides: TGTGCCAGTAGAGGACAGGGGGCGCTCAACTATGGCTACACCTTC. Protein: CASRGQGALNYGYTF.